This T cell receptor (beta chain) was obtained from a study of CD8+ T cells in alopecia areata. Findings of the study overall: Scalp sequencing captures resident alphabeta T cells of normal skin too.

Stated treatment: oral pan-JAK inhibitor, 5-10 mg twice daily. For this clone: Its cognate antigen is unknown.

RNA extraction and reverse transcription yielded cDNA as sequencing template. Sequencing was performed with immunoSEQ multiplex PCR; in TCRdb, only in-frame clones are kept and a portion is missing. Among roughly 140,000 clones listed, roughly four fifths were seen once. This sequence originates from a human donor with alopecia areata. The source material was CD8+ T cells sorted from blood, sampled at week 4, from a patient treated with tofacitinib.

This CDR3 reads CASSSSRAQETQYF. CDR3 DNA sequence: TGTGCCAGTAGTAGCAGCCGGGCACAAGAGACCCAGTACTTC. This chain joins TRBV19 and TRBJ2-5; no reliable D call. CDR3 length equals 14 residues. Germline V gene lookup returns CDR1 LNHDA and CDR2 SQIVND (reference sequence). Trimming removed 4 bases from V and 2 bases from J, with 11 bases in between.